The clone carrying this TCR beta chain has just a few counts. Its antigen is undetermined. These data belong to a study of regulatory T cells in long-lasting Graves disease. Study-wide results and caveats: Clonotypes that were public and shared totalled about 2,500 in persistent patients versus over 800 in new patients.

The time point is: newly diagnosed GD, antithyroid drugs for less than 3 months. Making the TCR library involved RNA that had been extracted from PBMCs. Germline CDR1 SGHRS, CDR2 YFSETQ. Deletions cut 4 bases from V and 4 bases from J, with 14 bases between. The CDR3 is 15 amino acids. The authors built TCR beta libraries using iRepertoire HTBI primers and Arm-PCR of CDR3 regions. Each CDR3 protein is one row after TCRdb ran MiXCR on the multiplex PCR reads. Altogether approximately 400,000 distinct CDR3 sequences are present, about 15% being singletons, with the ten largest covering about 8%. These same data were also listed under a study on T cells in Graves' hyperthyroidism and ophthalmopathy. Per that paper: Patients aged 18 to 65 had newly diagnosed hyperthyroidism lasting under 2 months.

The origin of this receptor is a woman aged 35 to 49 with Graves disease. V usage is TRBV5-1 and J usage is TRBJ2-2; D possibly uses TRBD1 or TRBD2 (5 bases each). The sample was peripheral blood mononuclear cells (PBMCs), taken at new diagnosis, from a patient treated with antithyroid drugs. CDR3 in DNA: TGCGCCAGCAGCGGGGACGGGGTGTTCACCGGGGAGCTGTTTTTT. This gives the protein CASSGDGVFTGELFF.